These T cell receptor beta chains were read from a single sample in a study of CD8+ T cells in alopecia areata. Clones were read by immunoSEQ multiplex PCR, and TCRdb kept only the in-frame ones, dropping some. The data contain approximately 110,000 clones, approximately 51% of them singletons. The source material was CD4+ T cells sorted from blood, sampled at week 24, from a patient treated with tofacitinib. The receptors stem from a human donor with alopecia areata. CDR3s include the opening cysteine and the closing phenylalanine or tryptophan. A D gene is named only where the DNA matches it firmly. Rows may omit the clone size; those that give it use once, few, many or a size class.

V gene	clone size	CDR3 length	D gene	J gene	CDR3 protein	CDR3 DNA
TRBV25-1	-	14	TRBD1	TRBJ1-2	CASSEFGQGWGYTF	TGTGCCAGCAGTGAATTTGGACAGGGATGGGGCTACACCTTC
TRBV4-3	-	16	-	TRBJ1-2	CASSQGGRRGVEGYTF	TGCGCCAGCAGCCAAGGGGGGCGCAGAGGCGTGGAAGGCTACACCTTC
TRBV4-3	-	13	-	TRBJ2-3	CASSQETPGTQYF	TGCGCCAGCAGCCAAGAGACCCCGGGTACGCAGTATTTT
TRBV4-3	few	13	-	TRBJ1-5	CASSQERGQPQHF	TGCGCCAGCAGCCAAGAACGAGGCCAGCCCCAGCATTTT
TRBV9	-	13	-	TRBJ1-5	CASSGDSNQPQHF	TGTGCCAGCAGCGGAGATAGCAATCAGCCCCAGCATTTT
TRBV25-1	-	11	-	TRBJ1-2	CASSDDYGYTF	TGTGCCAGCAGTGACGACTATGGCTACACCTTC
TRBV7-2	few	15	TRBD1	TRBJ2-5	CASSFGTGYQETQYF	TGTGCCAGCAGCTTCGGGACAGGGTACCAAGAGACCCAGTACTTC
TRBV11-2	-	14	-	TRBJ2-7	CASSSRPASYEQYF	TGTGCCAGCAGCTCTAGGCCAGCTTCCTACGAGCAGTACTTC
TRBV18	-	17	TRBD1	TRBJ1-2	CASSPSVVPGGNYGYTF	TGTGCCAGCTCACCCTCAGTTGTTCCAGGGGGTAACTATGGCTACACCTTC
TRBV19	few	14	TRBD1	TRBJ2-1	CASKARTGNNEQFF	TGTGCCAGTAAGGCAAGGACAGGGAACAATGAGCAGTTCTTC
TRBV4-2	once	17	-	TRBJ1-6	CASSQEMGAGYNSPLHF	TGTGCCAGCAGCCAAGAAATGGGGGCAGGCTATAATTCACCCCTCCACTTT
TRBV11-2	once	15	TRBD1	TRBJ1-6	CASSLTGTGNSPLHF	TGTGCCAGCAGCCTTACCGGGACAGGGAATTCACCCCTCCACTTT
TRBV29-1	-	13	-	TRBJ2-2	CSAKEVWSGELFF	TGCAGCGCCAAGGAAGTTTGGTCCGGGGAGCTGTTTTTT
TRBV4-3	-	14	TRBD1	TRBJ1-1	CASSLGTENTEAFF	TGCGCCAGCAGCCTCGGGACAGAGAACACTGAAGCTTTCTTT
TRBV7-2	-	14	-	TRBJ2-7	CASSLSGVEREQYF	TGTGCCAGCAGCTTAAGTGGGGTGGAGCGCGAGCAGTACTTC
TRBV2	few	13	-	TRBJ1-1	CASIGVVDTEAFF	TGTGCCAGCATCGGGGTTGTGGACACTGAAGCTTTCTTT
TRBV7-2	few	18	-	TRBJ2-3	CASSPPPGSGGAWDTQYF	TGTGCCAGCAGCCCACCCCCCGGGAGTGGGGGGGCTTGGGATACGCAGTATTTT
TRBV6-5	-	12	-	TRBJ1-2	CASRVGSYGYTF	TGTGCCAGCAGAGTAGGCAGCTATGGCTACACCTTC
TRBV6-5	-	14	TRBD1	TRBJ2-7	CASSFDRGLYEQYF	TGTGCCAGCAGTTTCGACAGGGGTCTCTACGAGCAGTACTTC
TRBV6-5	-	16	-	TRBJ1-2	CASSYSSTVSGAGYTF	TGTGCCAGCAGTTACTCGAGTACCGTTTCGGGGGCTGGCTACACCTTC
TRBV5-1	few	17	-	TRBJ2-7	CASSLVRLVDSTYEQYF	TGCGCCAGCAGCTTGGTTAGACTGGTGGACAGCACCTACGAGCAGTACTTC
TRBV5-1	-	12	-	TRBJ2-5	CASSPNQETQYF	TGCGCCAGCAGCCCAAACCAAGAGACCCAGTACTTC
TRBV29-1	-	13	TRBD1	TRBJ1-2	CSVALDRDRGYTF	TGCAGCGTGGCCCTGGACAGGGATCGTGGCTACACCTTC
TRBV29-1	-	12	-	TRBJ2-5	CSVEVQAETQYF	TGCAGCGTTGAGGTCCAGGCAGAGACCCAGTACTTC
TRBV7-9	-	14	-	TRBJ2-6	CASIPPSGANVLTF	TGTGCCAGCATCCCCCCCTCTGGGGCCAACGTCCTGACTTTC
TRBV4-3	-	15	-	TRBJ2-1	CASSLAASSYNEQFF	TGCGCCAGCAGCCTAGCGGCGAGCTCCTACAATGAGCAGTTCTTC
TRBV29-1	few	12	-	TRBJ2-5	CSVVEEKETQYF	TGCAGCGTTGTTGAAGAAAAAGAGACCCAGTACTTC
TRBV29-1	-	12	-	TRBJ2-3	CSALAGTDTQYF	TGCAGCGCCCTCGCTGGGACAGATACGCAGTATTTT
TRBV29-1	-	15	TRBD2	TRBJ2-1	CSVVGSGGSYNEQFF	TGCAGCGTTGTCGGTAGCGGGGGCTCCTACAATGAGCAGTTCTTC
TRBV23-1	-	17	TRBD1	TRBJ1-2	CASSQSRRGQGEGGYTF	TGCGCCAGCAGTCAATCTCGTCGGGGACAGGGGGAAGGAGGCTACACCTTC
TRBV29-1	-	14	-	TRBJ2-5	CSVRGTPRGETQYF	TGCAGCGTTCGGGGGACTCCCCGTGGAGAGACCCAGTACTTC
TRBV5-1	-	15	-	TRBJ2-7	CASTLGAGSSYEQYF	TGCGCCAGCACCCTAGGGGCGGGGAGCTCCTACGAGCAGTACTTC
TRBV4-2	few	14	-	TRBJ1-4	CASSQDTSGEKLFF	TGTGCCAGCAGCCAAGACACTTCGGGTGAAAAACTGTTTTTT
TRBV30	-	13	-	TRBJ1-5	CAWNRQYNQPQHF	TGTGCCTGGAACCGACAGTACAATCAGCCCCAGCATTTT
TRBV5-6	few	14	TRBD1	TRBJ1-2	CASSRTGQRYGYTF	TGTGCCAGCAGCCGGACAGGACAGCGCTATGGCTACACCTTC
TRBV10-3	-	14	TRBD1	TRBJ1-2	CAISESGQHYGYTF	TGTGCCATCAGTGAGTCGGGACAGCACTATGGCTACACCTTC
TRBV6-5	-	15	TRBD1	TRBJ1-6	CASSLTGVQNSPLHF	TGTGCCAGCAGTTTAACAGGGGTCCAGAATTCACCCCTCCACTTT
TRBV4-3	-	15	TRBD1	TRBJ1-2	CASSQALGRGPGYTF	TGCGCCAGCAGCCAAGCTTTGGGCAGGGGGCCTGGCTACACCTTC
TRBV19	-	16	-	TRBJ1-3	CASSKWDGSSGNTIYF	TGTGCCAGTAGTAAGTGGGACGGCTCCTCTGGAAACACCATATATTTT
TRBV27	-	13	-	TRBJ2-1	CASSLIGVNEQFF	TGTGCCAGCAGTTTAATTGGGGTAAATGAGCAGTTCTTC
TRBV5-1	-	14	-	TRBJ1-1	CASSLEQGNTEAFF	TGCGCCAGCAGCTTGGAACAGGGTAACACTGAAGCTTTCTTT
TRBV4-3	-	15	-	TRBJ1-6	CASSQEPRGGSPLHF	TGCGCCAGCAGCCAAGAGCCCAGGGGTGGTTCACCCCTCCACTTT
TRBV11-2	-	14	-	TRBJ1-1	CASSTRQMNTEAFF	TGTGCCAGCAGCACCAGACAGATGAACACTGAAGCTTTCTTT
TRBV7-9	few	15	-	TRBJ1-4	CASNPGQLDNEKLFF	TGTGCCAGCAACCCCGGACAGTTGGATAATGAAAAACTGTTTTTT
TRBV29-1	-	11	-	TRBJ1-2	CSARDSYGYTF	TGCAGCGCCAGGGACTCCTATGGCTACACCTTC
TRBV7-9	-	14	-	TRBJ1-2	CASSVGWENYGYTF	TGTGCCAGCAGCGTGGGGTGGGAGAACTATGGCTACACCTTC
TRBV29-1	few	10	-	TRBJ2-7	CSVRSYEQYF	TGCAGCGTGAGATCCTACGAGCAGTACTTC
TRBV30	-	13	-	TRBJ1-1	CAWSVGPFTEAFF	TGTGCCTGGAGTGTGGGACCTTTCACTGAAGCTTTCTTT
TRBV15	few	18	-	TRBJ1-6	CATSRARSRSSYNSPLHF	TGTGCCACCAGCAGAGCGAGGTCTCGAAGCTCCTATAATTCACCCCTCCACTTT
TRBV15	-	18	-	TRBJ2-6	CATSRDGNAGSGANVLTF	TGTGCCACCAGCAGAGATGGGAACGCGGGCTCTGGGGCCAACGTCCTGACTTTC
TRBV10-3	-	15	TRBD1	TRBJ1-6	CAISGQGERNSPLHF	TGTGCCATCAGTGGACAGGGAGAAAGGAATTCACCCCTCCACTTT